This T cell receptor (beta chain) derives from a study of regulatory T cells in long-lasting Graves disease. Study-level findings and limits: Few sampled subjects may have lowered accuracy.

Investigators prepared the TCR beta libraries by applying iRepertoire HTBI primers and Arm-PCR of CDR3 regions. TCRdb independently ran MiXCR on the multiplex PCR reads; one entry per CDR3 protein. This table holds about 460,000 distinct CDR3 sequences, approximately 23% found once. The CDR3 loop spans 14 amino acids. The ends were cut back, 6 bases at V and 0 bases at J, with 11 bases in the middle. This clonotype was recorded many times. Its cognate antigen is unknown. This sample's time point: persistent/refractory GD, antithyroid drugs over 5 years with positive TRAb. The TCR library was made from RNA that had been extracted from PBMCs in TRIzol. Blood from the periphery, around 9 milliliters in all, was drawn into EDTA tubes.

The V and J genes are TRBV12-3 or TRBV12-4 and TRBJ1-2, with D possibly matching TRBD1 (6 bases). The clonotype was recovered from a female donor with Graves disease. This material consisted of peripheral blood mononuclear cells (PBMCs), taken when the disease was refractory, from a patient treated with antithyroid drugs. CDR3 DNA: TGTGCCAGCAGGCACGGACAGTCTAACTATGGCTACACCTTC. Amino acid sequence: CASRHGQSNYGYTF.